These T cell receptor beta chains were read from a single sample in a study of OX40 agonist ivuxolimab in advanced cancers. Using immunoSEQ multiplex PCR, the repertoire was profiled, and TCRdb retains in-frame clones only, with some absent. The top ten clones hold around 0.5% of a sample with some 110,000 clones, just over 90% of them seen once. The sequencing here drew on CD4+ or CD8+ T cells sorted from blood, taken in a trial of the OX40 agonist ivuxolimab. The receptors were sampled from an adult with an advanced solid tumor such as melanoma, head and neck, liver or kidney cancer. Both conserved end residues are part of each CDR3. Each record gives: J gene, D gene, clone size, CDR3 length, V gene, CDR3 DNA, CDR3 protein. The D gene is left open where the match is weak. Size tells how often a clone was seen (once, few, many) or the class of an expanded clone, and some rows leave it out.

TRBJ1-6,TRBD1,NA,16,TRBV5-6,TGTGCCAGCAGCTTGGCGGGACAGGGATCTCCTGGGGCCCTCCACTTT,CASSLAGQGSPGALHF
TRBJ2-5,TRBD1,NA,14,TRBV19,TGTGCCAGTAGTGTACAGGGGTACCAAGAGACCCAGTACTTC,CASSVQGYQETQYF
TRBJ1-2,NA,NA,12,TRBV2,TGTGCCAGCAGTGAAGGGAACTATGGCTACACCTTC,CASSEGNYGYTF
TRBJ2-3,TRBD2,NA,17,TRBV7-8,TGTGCCAGCAGCTTAGGGCGGGGGACGAAGTCGAGCGATACGCAGTATTTT,CASSLGRGTKSSDTQYF
TRBJ1-4,NA,NA,15,TRBV18,TGTGCCAGCTCACCACAGGGCCCTCTTGGTGAAAAACTGTTTTTT,CASSPQGPLGEKLFF
TRBJ1-6,TRBD1,once,18,TRBV27,TGTGCCAGCAGTTTATTTGTTCCGGGACAGAGGTATAATTCACCCCTCCACTTT,CASSLFVPGQRYNSPLHF
TRBJ1-2,NA,once,14,TRBV7-3,TGTGCCAGCAGCTTAACAAGCTCTAACTATGGCTACACCTTC,CASSLTSSNYGYTF
TRBJ2-2,TRBD2,NA,16,TRBV27,TGTGCCAGCAGTTTAGGGGGACTAGTTGACGCCGGGGAGCTGTTTTTT,CASSLGGLVDAGELFF
TRBJ2-1,NA,once,16,TRBV28,TGTGCCAGCAGTCCCCAAAGAGGGCAGATGGACAATGAGCAGTTCTTC,CASSPQRGQMDNEQFF
TRBJ2-7,TRBD1,NA,17,TRBV10-2,TGCGCCAGCGCCAGCAGATTGGACAGGGGACTAACCTACGAGCAGTACTTC,CASASRLDRGLTYEQYF
TRBJ1-5,NA,NA,15,TRBV5-1,TGCGCCAGCAGCTTAAGGACCGGGGGAGATCAGCCCCAGCATTTT,CASSLRTGGDQPQHF
TRBJ1-3,NA,NA,15,TRBV14,TGTGCCAGCAGCCAGAACGGCCACTCTGGAAACACCATATATTTT,CASSQNGHSGNTIYF
TRBJ2-7,NA,NA,15,TRBV30,TGTGCCTGGAGTGACGGCCAAACCTTCTCCTACGAGCAGTACTTC,CAWSDGQTFSYEQYF
TRBJ1-6,NA,NA,14,TRBV5-6,TGTGCCAGCAGCTTCGGGTTGGGAAATTCACCCCTCCACTTT,CASSFGLGNSPLHF
TRBJ1-1,NA,NA,14,TRBV29-1,TGCAGCGTTGCCGAAAGGGGCAGCCAGACTGAAGCTTTCTTT,CSVAERGSQTEAFF
TRBJ2-7,TRBD1,NA,16,TRBV28,TGTGCCAGCAGTTTAAATCCGGGACAGGGTATTAACGAGCAGTACTTC,CASSLNPGQGINEQYF
TRBJ1-4,NA,NA,16,TRBV7-9,TGTGCCAGCAGCTTAATGGGCGCGGGTTGGGGTGAAAAACTGTTTTTT,CASSLMGAGWGEKLFF
TRBJ2-2,NA,NA,17,TRBV10-3,TGTGCCATCAGGGTCGGTGGGGGCCAGACGAACACCGGGGAGCTGTTTTTT,CAIRVGGGQTNTGELFF
TRBJ2-7,TRBD1,once,15,TRBV7-2,TGTGCCAGCAGCTTTGACAGGGGGAGCTCCTACGAGCAGTACTTC,CASSFDRGSSYEQYF
TRBJ2-2,NA,once,13,TRBV19,TGTGCCAGTAGTTCGTGGGGAGCCGGGGAGCTGTTTTTT,CASSSWGAGELFF
TRBJ1-4,NA,NA,13,TRBV25-1,TGTGCCAGCAGTGACTACACCGTTGAAAAACTGTTTTTT,CASSDYTVEKLFF
TRBJ1-6,TRBD1,once,14,TRBV5-4,TGTGCCAGCAGCTTAGGGACAGGGGTCTCACCCCTCCACTTT,CASSLGTGVSPLHF
TRBJ1-2,NA,NA,13,TRBV28,TGTGCCAGCAGTTTGGGCAGGAACTATGGCTACACCTTC,CASSLGRNYGYTF
TRBJ2-5,NA,NA,13,TRBV28,TGTGCCAGCAACGATGACAGGAGGGAGACCCAGTACTTC,CASNDDRRETQYF
TRBJ1-5,NA,NA,17,TRBV19,TGTGCCAGTAGTATGGGGGGCGGGCTTCACACCAATCAGCCCCAGCATTTT,CASSMGGGLHTNQPQHF
TRBJ2-5,TRBD1,NA,14,TRBV23-1,TGCGCCAGCACCAGGGACAGGGGGCGATGTGCCCAGTACTTC,CASTRDRGRCAQYF
TRBJ2-3,NA,few,14,TRBV2,TGTGCCAGCACCCCCAGAGGCTTCACGAATACGCAGTATTTT,CASTPRGFTNTQYF
TRBJ2-5,TRBD2,NA,16,TRBV9,TGTGCCAGCAGCGTAGGGGCTAGCGGTACCCAAGAGACCCAGTACTTC,CASSVGASGTQETQYF
TRBJ2-5,TRBD2,NA,16,TRBV7-2,TGTGCCAGCAGCTTAGCCCTACTAGCGGGGTACGGGACCCAGTACTTC,CASSLALLAGYGTQYF
TRBJ1-2,NA,NA,15,TRBV5-4,TGTGCCAGCACCCTTGAATTGACAGGAGACGGCGGCTACACCTTC,CASTLELTGDGGYTF
TRBJ2-1,TRBD2,NA,16,TRBV6-1,TGTGCCAGCAGTGATCCGGGACTAGCGGGGTTCAATGAGCAGTTCTTC,CASSDPGLAGFNEQFF
TRBJ2-7,NA,NA,16,TRBV7-9,TGTGCCAGCAGCTTAGGGGTAGGGTACCCTCGAGGAGAGCAGTACTTC,CASSLGVGYPRGEQYF
TRBJ2-1,TRBD1,NA,13,TRBV29-1,TGCAGCTTCCCGGGACAGGGTTTTAATGAGCAGTTCTTC,CSFPGQGFNEQFF
TRBJ1-1,NA,NA,12,TRBV30,TGTGCCAGGGGGGCGGGGAACACTGAAGCTTTCTTT,CARGAGNTEAFF
TRBJ2-3,TRBD2,NA,18,TRBV19,TGTGCCAGTAGTATGCGCCCCCGAGCGGGGGGGCGGACAGATACGCAGTATTTT,CASSMRPRAGGRTDTQYF
TRBJ1-3,NA,NA,13,TRBV6-5,TGTGCTACCCGGGATCTCTCTGGAAACACCATATATTTT,CATRDLSGNTIYF
TRBJ1-1,NA,NA,13,TRBV19,TGTGCCAGTAGTATAGGAGGGAGCACTGAAGCTTTCTTT,CASSIGGSTEAFF
TRBJ2-3,NA,NA,13,TRBV28,TGTGCCAGCAGTGGGGGGGCCACAGATACGCAGTATTTT,CASSGGATDTQYF
TRBJ2-1,TRBD2,NA,16,TRBV11-2,TGTGCCAGCAGACCCTCAGCGGGGGCTTCCTACAATGAGCAGTTCTTC,CASRPSAGASYNEQFF
TRBJ2-5,TRBD1,NA,20,TRBV9,TGTGCCAGCAGCCTAATACCGTGGACAGGGGGCGATCTCGCACAAGAGACCCAGTACTTC,CASSLIPWTGGDLAQETQYF
TRBJ1-4,NA,NA,15,TRBV7-8,TGTGCCAGCAGCCGAGCCGGAAATGGGGGAGAAAAACTGTTTTTT,CASSRAGNGGEKLFF
TRBJ1-3,NA,NA,17,TRBV5-4,TGTGCCAGCAGCTCGGGGGGCAGAGTCGACTCTGGAAACACCATATATTTT,CASSSGGRVDSGNTIYF